A single sample gave rise to the 17 T cell receptor beta chains below, sequenced in a study of cytomegalovirus exposure and HLA in healthy donors. A multiplex PCR was run with 60 Vbeta primers and 13 Jbeta primers. This table comes from immunoSEQ multiplex PCR, and its TCRdb copy is limited to in-frame clones, with some not included. The sample lists 77,000 or so clones, 78% seen once, with roughly 1.5% in the top ten. The sequenced material came from PBMCs. The receptors shown here come from a man in his forties or fifties in good health and CMV-seronegative.

This clone was counted between two and nine times. This sequence joins TRBV10-2 and TRBJ2-3; D possibly corresponds to TRBD2 (5 bases). Trimming removed 0 bases at V and 7 bases at J, with 11 bases between. Germline lookup yields CDR1 WSHSY and CDR2 SAAADI. CDR3 length: 14 residues. The CDR3 sequence is CASSESGLGNTQYF. The CDR3 DNA sequence: TGCGCCAGCAGTGAGTCAGGACTTGGTAATACGCAGTATTTT.

The V and J genes are TRBV5-5 and TRBJ2-7; D is unresolved. Per the germline V gene, CDR1 is SGHKS and CDR2 is YYEKEE (reference sequence). The V end lost 1 base, the J end lost 1 base, and 18 bases lay between the germline ends. The CDR3 has 17 residues. The CDR3 DNA is TGTGCCAGCAGCTTGCGGGTGGTAGCAGTCAATTCCTACGAGCAGTACTTC. Translated: CASSLRVVAVNSYEQYF.

The chain uses TRBV28 and TRBJ1-4, with 8 bases lining up with TRBD1. CDR1 is MDHEN and CDR2 is SYDVKM in the germline V gene. This CDR3 region has 14 residues. V dropped 3 bases and J dropped 8; count of bases not matched to a gene: 5. The DNA for the CDR3 is TGTGCCAGCAGTTTGGACAGGGAGGAGGAAAAACTGTTTTTT. It encodes CASSLDREEEKLFF.

The chain joins TRBV5-3 to TRBJ1-2, with D unresolved. TRBV5-3 is sorted into the ORF group, with uncertain function. This CDR3 is built from 15 residues. Trimming took off 0 bases at V and 7 bases at J, with 16 bases between the two ends. The CDR3 nucleotides are TGTGCCAGAAGCTTGGGCGCAGTGAGGTTCGGTGGCTACACCTTC. Translating gives CARSLGAVRFGGYTF.

This clone was seen a handful of times. V usage is TRBV5-6 and J usage is TRBJ2-1, with 7 bases aligning to TRBD2. With 5 bases clipped from V and 0 bases from J, the junction kept 5 bases outside the gene matches. This CDR3 has 15 amino acids. Germline V gene data show CDR1 as SGHDT and CDR2 as YYEEEE. The CDR3 spells CASSDSGRSYNEQFF. CDR3 nucleotides: TGTGCCAGCAGTGATAGCGGGCGCTCCTACAATGAGCAGTTCTTC.

The genes are TRBV29-1 and TRBJ2-5; D may be TRBD1 (6 bases). This CDR3 spans 13 amino acids. From germline, CDR1 is SQVTM and CDR2 ANQGSEA. Trimming took off 6 bases at V and 5 bases at J, with 16 bases between the two ends. In nucleotides, the CDR3 is TGCAGCGTGGGAATGGACAGTAGGGAGACCCAGTACTTC. It yields the protein CSVGMDSRETQYF.

This chain links TRBV11-2 with TRBJ2-7, with 12 bases lining up with TRBD2. Germline trimming cut 4 bases from V and 0 bases from J; bases unmatched to any gene: 4. The germline V gene has CDR1 SGHAT and CDR2 FQNNGV. The CDR3 consists of 16 residues. The CDR3 loop reads CASSSTSGRPSYEQYF. CDR3 sequence (DNA): TGTGCCAGCAGCTCGACTAGCGGGAGACCCTCCTACGAGCAGTACTTC.

This chain links TRBV11-1 with TRBJ1-1, with TRBD1 as a possible D gene (6 bases). The CDR3 runs 13 residues. V lost 4 bases to trimming and J lost 5 bases, with 11 bases between them. CDR1 and CDR2 from the germline V gene are SGHAT and FQDESV (reference sequence). CDR3 sequence (DNA): TGTGCCAGCAGCTCGCAGGGGAGAACTGAAGCTTTCTTT. This gives the protein CASSSQGRTEAFF.

The chain uses TRBV30 and TRBJ1-4, with D tentatively TRBD1 (6 bases). V lost 5 bases, J lost 5 bases, and 15 bases lay in between. The CDR3 is made up of 14 amino acids. Germline CDR1 and CDR2: GTSNPN and SVGIG (reference sequence). CDR3 loop: CAWSLTGLNEKLFF. The CDR3 DNA is TGTGCCTGGTCCCTGACAGGCTTAAATGAAAAACTGTTTTTT. The complete variable domain, with remaining parts taken from reference TRBV30 and TRBJ1-4, reads SQTIHQWPATLVQPVGSPLSLECTVEGTSNPNLYWYRQAAGRGLQLLFYSVGIGQISSEVPQNLSASRPQDRQFILSSKKLLLSDSGFYLCAWSLTGLNEKLFFGSGTQLSVL.

This clone appeared a single time. This chain links TRBV28 with TRBJ1-5, with D tentatively TRBD1 (6 bases). The V gene's germline CDR1 is MDHEN and CDR2 SYDVKM. With 3 bases removed from V and 2 bases from J, the gap between germline ends came to 14 bases. This CDR3 has 16 residues. The CDR3 DNA is TGTGCCAGCAGTTTTATAGGGACACCGGGCAATCAGCCCCAGCATTTT. It codes for CASSFIGTPGNQPQHF.

V is TRBV9 and J is TRBJ2-1; 7 nucleotides line up with TRBD1. The J segment lost 4 bases and the V segment lost 4 bases, leaving 11 bases of the junction unmatched. The germline gives CDR1 SGDLS, CDR2 YYNGEE. The CDR3 has 16 amino acids. DNA of the CDR3: TGTGCCAGCAGCCCCAGTCGGACAGGCACATACAATGAGCAGTTCTTC. This sequence encodes CASSPSRTGTYNEQFF.

This chain links TRBV25-1 with TRBJ1-1, with 7 bases fitting TRBD1. The CDR3 sequence is 13 residues long. CDR1 is MGHDK, CDR2 SYGVNS, per germline. The J segment lost 3 bases and the V segment lost 6 bases, leaving 4 bases of the junction unmatched. CDR3 region: CASSWTGDTEAFF. As DNA, the CDR3 is TGTGCCAGCAGCTGGACAGGTGACACTGAAGCTTTCTTT.

This clone occurred once. V usage is TRBV4-2 and J usage is TRBJ2-1; D is undetermined. V was pared by 0 bases and J by 7 bases, with 13 bases between. Germline V gives CDR1 LGHNA, CDR2 YNFKEQ. The length of the CDR3 is 15 residues. This chain's CDR3 is CASSQDIRSENEQFF. The DNA of the CDR3 is TGTGCCAGCAGCCAAGATATCCGGAGTGAAAATGAGCAGTTCTTC.

V and J are TRBV6-5 and TRBJ1-5; D is uncertain. The CDR3 sequence is 13 residues long. Trimming removed 2 bases from V and 5 bases from J, with 7 bases in between. Germline CDR1 reads MNHEY; CDR2 reads SVGAGI. The CDR3 region is CASSYNMDQPQHF. CDR3 DNA: TGTGCCAGCAGTTACAACATGGATCAGCCCCAGCATTTT.

This clone was seen once. V is TRBV28 and J is TRBJ1-1, with D possibly matching TRBD1 (5 bases). Trimming cost V 6 bases and J 6 bases, with 17 bases left between them. CDR1 MDHEN and CDR2 SYDVKM come from the germline V gene. This CDR3 has 14 amino acids. The CDR3 nucleotides read TGTGCCAGCAGCTCTCCCGGCCCGGGGGCTGAAGCTTTCTTT. This codes for CASSSPGPGAEAFF.

This clone has more than one count but fewer than ten. The V gene is TRBV5-1, the J gene TRBJ1-2; D remains ambiguous. Trimming removed 7 bases at V and 8 bases at J, with 15 bases between. The CDR3 is 12 amino acids. Looked up from germline, CDR1 is SGHRS and CDR2 is YFSETQ. The chain's CDR3 is CASSETRRGYTF. CDR3 bases: TGCGCCAGCTCGGAGACGCGCCGGGGCTACACCTTC.

V is TRBV5-1 and J is TRBJ2-1, with 11 bases that match TRBD2. Trimming took 1 base from V and 6 from J; bases not matched to a gene: 6. This CDR3 has 16 amino acids. Germline V lookup: CDR1 SGHRS, CDR2 YFSETQ. The CDR3 reads CASSLLAGGLINEQFF. In DNA form, the CDR3 reads TGCGCCAGCAGCTTGTTAGCGGGAGGGCTTATCAATGAGCAGTTCTTC.